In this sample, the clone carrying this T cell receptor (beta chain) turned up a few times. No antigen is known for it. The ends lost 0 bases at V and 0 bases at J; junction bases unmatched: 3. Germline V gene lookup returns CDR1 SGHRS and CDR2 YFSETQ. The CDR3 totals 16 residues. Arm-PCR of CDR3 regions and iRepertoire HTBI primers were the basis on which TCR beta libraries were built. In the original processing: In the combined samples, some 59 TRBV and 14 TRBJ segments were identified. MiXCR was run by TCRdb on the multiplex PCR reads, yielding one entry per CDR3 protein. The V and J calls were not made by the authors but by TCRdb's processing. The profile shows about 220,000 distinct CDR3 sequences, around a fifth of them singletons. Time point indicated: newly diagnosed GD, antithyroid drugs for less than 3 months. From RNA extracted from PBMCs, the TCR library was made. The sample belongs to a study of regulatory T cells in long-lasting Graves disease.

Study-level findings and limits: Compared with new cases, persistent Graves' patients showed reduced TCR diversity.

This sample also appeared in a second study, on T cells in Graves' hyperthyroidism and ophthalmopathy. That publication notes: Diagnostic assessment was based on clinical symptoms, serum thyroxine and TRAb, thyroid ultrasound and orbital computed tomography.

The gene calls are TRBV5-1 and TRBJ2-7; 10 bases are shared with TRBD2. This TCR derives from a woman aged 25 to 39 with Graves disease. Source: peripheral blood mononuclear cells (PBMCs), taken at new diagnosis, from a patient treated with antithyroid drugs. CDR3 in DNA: TGCGCCAGCAGCTTGGGACTAGCGGGTTCCTCCTACGAGCAGTACTTC. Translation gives CASSLGLAGSSYEQYF.